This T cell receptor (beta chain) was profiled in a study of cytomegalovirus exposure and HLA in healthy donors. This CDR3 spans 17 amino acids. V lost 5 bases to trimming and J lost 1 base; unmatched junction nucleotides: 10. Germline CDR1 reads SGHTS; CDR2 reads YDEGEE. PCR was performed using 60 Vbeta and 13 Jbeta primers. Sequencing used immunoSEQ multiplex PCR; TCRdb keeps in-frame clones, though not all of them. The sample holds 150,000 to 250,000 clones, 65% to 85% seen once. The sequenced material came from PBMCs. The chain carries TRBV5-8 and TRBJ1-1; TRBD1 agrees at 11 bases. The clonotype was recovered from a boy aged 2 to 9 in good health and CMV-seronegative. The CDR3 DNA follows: TGTGCCAGCAGTCCGGACAGGGGGCGCCCCGGGAACACTGAAGCTTTCTTT. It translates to CASSPDRGRPGNTEAFF. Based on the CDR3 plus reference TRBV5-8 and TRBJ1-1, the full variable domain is EAGVTQSPTHLIKTRGQQATLRCSPISGHTSVYWYQQALGLGLQFLLWYDEGEERNRGNFPPRFSGRQFPNYSSELNVNALELEDSALYLCASSPDRGRPGNTEAFFGQGTRLTVV.